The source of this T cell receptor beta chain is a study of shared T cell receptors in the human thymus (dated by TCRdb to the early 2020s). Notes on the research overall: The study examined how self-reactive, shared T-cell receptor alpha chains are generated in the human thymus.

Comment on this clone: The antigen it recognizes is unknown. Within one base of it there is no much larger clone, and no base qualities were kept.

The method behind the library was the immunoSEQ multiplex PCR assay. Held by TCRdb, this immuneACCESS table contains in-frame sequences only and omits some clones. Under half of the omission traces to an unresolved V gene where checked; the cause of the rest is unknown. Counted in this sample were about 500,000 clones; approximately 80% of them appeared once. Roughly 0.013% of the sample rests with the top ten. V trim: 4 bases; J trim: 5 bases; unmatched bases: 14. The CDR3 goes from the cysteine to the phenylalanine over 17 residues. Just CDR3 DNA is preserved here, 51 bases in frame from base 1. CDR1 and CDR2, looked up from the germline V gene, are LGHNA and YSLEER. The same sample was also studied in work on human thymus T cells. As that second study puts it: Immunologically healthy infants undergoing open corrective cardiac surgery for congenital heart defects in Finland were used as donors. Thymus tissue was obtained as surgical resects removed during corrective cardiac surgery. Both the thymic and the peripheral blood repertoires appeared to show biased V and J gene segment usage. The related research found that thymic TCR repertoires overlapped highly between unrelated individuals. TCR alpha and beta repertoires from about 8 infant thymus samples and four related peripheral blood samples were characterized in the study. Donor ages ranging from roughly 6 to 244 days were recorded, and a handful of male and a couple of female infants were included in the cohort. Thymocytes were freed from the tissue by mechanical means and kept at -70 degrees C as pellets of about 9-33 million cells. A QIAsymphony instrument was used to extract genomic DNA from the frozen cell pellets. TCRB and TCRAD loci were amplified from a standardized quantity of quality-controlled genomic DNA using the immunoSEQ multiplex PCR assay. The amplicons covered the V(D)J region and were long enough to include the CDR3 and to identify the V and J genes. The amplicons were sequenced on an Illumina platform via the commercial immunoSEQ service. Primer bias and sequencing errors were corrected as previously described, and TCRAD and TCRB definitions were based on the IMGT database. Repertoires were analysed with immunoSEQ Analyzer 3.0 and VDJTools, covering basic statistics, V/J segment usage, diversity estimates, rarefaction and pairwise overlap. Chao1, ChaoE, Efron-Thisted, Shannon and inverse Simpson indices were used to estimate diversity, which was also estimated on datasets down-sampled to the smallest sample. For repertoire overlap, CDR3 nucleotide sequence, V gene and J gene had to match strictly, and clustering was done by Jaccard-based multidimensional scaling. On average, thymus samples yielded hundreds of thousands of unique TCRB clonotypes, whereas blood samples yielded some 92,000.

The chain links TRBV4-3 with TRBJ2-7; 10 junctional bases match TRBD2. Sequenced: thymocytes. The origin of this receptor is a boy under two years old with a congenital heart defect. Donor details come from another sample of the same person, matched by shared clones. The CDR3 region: CASSRLVRSGRGHEQYF. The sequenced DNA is TGCGCCAGCAGCCGTTTAGTCAGGAGCGGGAGGGGCCACGAGCAGTACTTC.